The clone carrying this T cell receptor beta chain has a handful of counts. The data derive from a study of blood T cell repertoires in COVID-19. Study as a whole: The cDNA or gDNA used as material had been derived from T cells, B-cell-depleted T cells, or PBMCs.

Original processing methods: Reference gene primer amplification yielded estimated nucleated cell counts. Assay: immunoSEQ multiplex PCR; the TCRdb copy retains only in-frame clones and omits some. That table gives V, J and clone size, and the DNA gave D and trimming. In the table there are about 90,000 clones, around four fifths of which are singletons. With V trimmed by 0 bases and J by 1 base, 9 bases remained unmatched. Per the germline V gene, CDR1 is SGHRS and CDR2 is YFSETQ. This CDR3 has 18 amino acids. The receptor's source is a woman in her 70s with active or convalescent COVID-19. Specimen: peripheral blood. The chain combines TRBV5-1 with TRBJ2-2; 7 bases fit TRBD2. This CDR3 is CASSLEVSGALNTGELFF. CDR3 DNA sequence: TGCGCCAGCAGCTTGGAGGTGAGCGGGGCGCTGAACACCGGGGAGCTGTTTTTT.